These T cell receptor beta chains were read from a single sample in a study of CD8+ T cells in alopecia areata. Produced via immunoSEQ multiplex PCR; TCRdb's table is partial and in-frame only. The data show about 180,000 clones, less than 70% seen once. The sample was CD8+ T cells sorted from blood, taken at week 24, from a patient treated with tofacitinib. The receptors stem from a human donor with alopecia areata. CDR3s include the opening cysteine and the closing phenylalanine or tryptophan. D genes are given only for firm matches. Clone size is not always given. Where it is, it says once, few, many or a class for expanded clones.

d_call j_call v_call clone_size cdr3_nt cdr3_aa
TRBD1 TRBJ2-7 TRBV6-6 few TGTGCCAGCAGTTTTTCAGGGGGTAGCGACGAGCAGTACTTC CASSFSGGSDEQYF
NA TRBJ1-2 TRBV29-1 NA TGCAGCGTCCCGGACAGAGGGGGTGGCTACACCTTC CSVPDRGGGYTF
NA TRBJ2-2 TRBV5-1 NA TGCGCCACCTGCCCGAGGGAGAACACCGGGGAGCTGTTTTTT CATCPRENTGELFF
NA TRBJ1-2 TRBV27 NA TGTGCCAGCAGTGGAACGGGTTGGCAGGGTGGCTACACCTTC CASSGTGWQGGYTF
NA TRBJ1-4 TRBV7-9 few TGTGCCAGCAGCATCATGGGTGAAAAACTGTTTTTT CASSIMGEKLFF
NA TRBJ2-2 TRBV7-8 few TGTGCCAGCAGCTTAAGATTTTCTCCGGGACCTACGGGGGAGCTGTTTTTT CASSLRFSPGPTGELFF
TRBD1 TRBJ2-3 TRBV27 NA TGTGCCAGCAGTTCTTACGTCTCCGGGACAGGGACCACAGATACGCAGTATTTT CASSSYVSGTGTTDTQYF
TRBD1 TRBJ1-1 TRBV27 NA TGTGCCAGCATCCCGACAGGGTTGGACACTGAAGCTTTCTTT CASIPTGLDTEAFF
NA TRBJ2-7 TRBV7-9 NA TGTGCCAGCAGCCTCCCCCAGGGTACGTACGAGCAGTACTTC CASSLPQGTYEQYF
NA TRBJ2-1 TRBV7-9 few TGTGCCAGCAGTTACCAACCGGGACCGGCCAATGAGCAGTTCTTC CASSYQPGPANEQFF
TRBD1 TRBJ2-7 TRBV7-9 NA TGTGCCAGCAGCTCCCGGGACAGGAGTCCCTACGAGCAGTACTTC CASSSRDRSPYEQYF
NA TRBJ1-1 TRBV30 NA TGTGCCTGGAGTGTACTCGTGGGCACTGAAGCTTTCTTT CAWSVLVGTEAFF
TRBD1 TRBJ1-6 TRBV5-1 NA TGCGCCAGCAGCCCGAAAGCACAGGGGGCGAATTCACCCCTCCACTTT CASSPKAQGANSPLHF
NA TRBJ2-1 TRBV11-2 few TGTGCCAGCAGCCCCGTTTTAGGCCCCTTATACAATGAGCAGTTCTTC CASSPVLGPLYNEQFF
NA TRBJ2-5 TRBV5-6 NA TGTGCCAGCAGCTTGGGGACAACAGAGACCCAGTACTTC CASSLGTTETQYF
NA TRBJ1-1 TRBV9 NA TGTGCCAGCAGCCAGAATCCTTTGGACGGATCCTATGAAGCTTTCTTT CASSQNPLDGSYEAFF
NA TRBJ1-5 TRBV30 NA TGTGCCTGGAGTGTGGGGAATCAGCCCCAGCATTTT CAWSVGNQPQHF
NA TRBJ1-1 TRBV15 NA TGTGCCACCAGCAGAGTTACCCCCAAAGAAGCTTTCTTT CATSRVTPKEAFF
TRBD1 TRBJ1-1 TRBV28 few TGTGCCAGCAGTTTACTCGCAGGGGGGCCGAACACTGAAGCTTTCTTT CASSLLAGGPNTEAFF
TRBD2 TRBJ2-3 TRBV4-3 NA TGCGCCAGCAGCCAAGATTTCCAGCGGGGGTACACAGATACGCAGTATTTT CASSQDFQRGYTDTQYF
TRBD1 TRBJ2-7 TRBV25-1 few TGTGCCAGCAGTCCCGGGACAGGGCTCGAGCAGTACTTC CASSPGTGLEQYF
NA TRBJ2-2 TRBV30 few TGTGCCTGGAGTGTTGGGGCAGCCACCGGGGAGCTGTTTTTT CAWSVGAATGELFF
TRBD2 TRBJ2-7 TRBV14 NA TGTGCCAGCAGCCAAGTTGTAGCGGGGAGCTCCTACGAGCAGTACTTC CASSQVVAGSSYEQYF
NA TRBJ2-3 TRBV7-2 NA TGTGCCAGCAGCCAAATCGGGACGCAGTATTTT CASSQIGTQYF
NA TRBJ1-3 TRBV13 NA TGTGCCAGCAGCTTAGGCAGGGGCTCTGGAAACACCATATATTTT CASSLGRGSGNTIYF
NA TRBJ2-7 TRBV7-6 NA TGTGCCAGCAGCCCAGGGACCCTGGGGAACGAGCAGTACTTC CASSPGTLGNEQYF
NA TRBJ2-2 TRBV2 NA TGTGCCAGCAGTCCGACAGTAATCTTGACCGGGGAGCTGTTTTTT CASSPTVILTGELFF
TRBD1 TRBJ2-7 TRBV29-1 few TGCAGCGTTGAAGATGGTGGACAGGGGGCGCGTGAGCAGTACTTC CSVEDGGQGAREQYF
NA TRBJ2-1 TRBV19 NA TGTGCCAGTAGTATCCTGGACAGCTACAATGAGCAGTTCTTC CASSILDSYNEQFF
TRBD2 TRBJ2-1 TRBV5-1 NA TGCGCCAGCAGCCCTGGGACTAGCGGGGGGGCTGTCAATGAGCAGTTCTTC CASSPGTSGGAVNEQFF
NA TRBJ2-5 TRBV27 NA TGTGCCAGCAGACCAGCGTCAGGAGAGACCCAGTACTTC CASRPASGETQYF
NA TRBJ1-5 TRBV12-5 NA TGTGCTAGTGGGGCCCTCAATAATCAGCCCCAGCATTTT CASGALNNQPQHF
TRBD1 TRBJ2-5 TRBV19 NA TGTGCCAGTTCTGGACAGGGGAAAGAGACCCAGTACTTC CASSGQGKETQYF
NA TRBJ2-1 TRBV29-1 few TGCAGCGTTGAGCCCATCTCCTACAATGAGCAGTTCTTC CSVEPISYNEQFF
NA TRBJ2-1 TRBV30 NA TGTGCCTGGAGTGCGGGACCCGGGAATGAGCAGTTCTTC CAWSAGPGNEQFF
TRBD2 TRBJ2-5 TRBV6-6 NA TGTGCCAGCACTTTGCTAGCGGAGCCACCGGGGTTGACCCAGTACTTC CASTLLAEPPGLTQYF
NA TRBJ2-5 TRBV5-1 NA TGCGCCAGCAGCCCACAGGGTCGGAGTCTGGCTTCCCAAGAGACCCAGTACTTC CASSPQGRSLASQETQYF
TRBD1 TRBJ2-7 TRBV30 NA TGTGCCTGGAGTGGCAGGGGGGTCCGGGACAGGGAATACGAGCAGTACTTC CAWSGRGVRDREYEQYF
TRBD1 TRBJ1-5 TRBV27 NA TGTGCCAGCAGTCCAGGGGGCGCCGGACAGCCCCAGCATTTT CASSPGGAGQPQHF
TRBD1 TRBJ2-5 TRBV14 NA TGTGCCAGCAGCAGGACAGGGGGCGCGGAGACCCAGTACTTC CASSRTGGAETQYF
TRBD1 TRBJ1-2 TRBV11-2 few TGTGCCAGCAGCTTAGTGGTGACAGGGGGCGATGGCTACACCTTC CASSLVVTGGDGYTF
TRBD1 TRBJ2-7 TRBV5-6 NA TGTGCCAGCAGCGACCTATATAACCGGGACAGGGTAAACTACGAGCAGTACTTC CASSDLYNRDRVNYEQYF
NA TRBJ2-6 TRBV4-3 NA TGCGCCAGCAGCCAATCGCCAGGGGCTGGGGCCAACGTCCTGACTTTC CASSQSPGAGANVLTF
NA TRBJ1-1 TRBV7-9 NA TGTGCCAGCAGCCTAACTGATGGGGACACTGAAGCTTTCTTT CASSLTDGDTEAFF
NA TRBJ2-7 TRBV4-3 NA TGCGCCAGCAGCCAAGGGACAGAGATGGGCGAGCAGTACTTC CASSQGTEMGEQYF
TRBD1 TRBJ1-2 TRBV10-3 NA TGTGCCATCAGTGCCCGGACAGGGGGAGATGGCTACACCTTC CAISARTGGDGYTF
NA TRBJ2-7 TRBV15 few TGTGCCACCAGCACCCTTAGCGGAGGCCCCTACGAGCAGTACTTC CATSTLSGGPYEQYF
TRBD2 TRBJ2-5 TRBV29-1 NA TGCAGCGTTGACCTAGCGGGGCCCCAAGAGACCCAGTACTTC CSVDLAGPQETQYF